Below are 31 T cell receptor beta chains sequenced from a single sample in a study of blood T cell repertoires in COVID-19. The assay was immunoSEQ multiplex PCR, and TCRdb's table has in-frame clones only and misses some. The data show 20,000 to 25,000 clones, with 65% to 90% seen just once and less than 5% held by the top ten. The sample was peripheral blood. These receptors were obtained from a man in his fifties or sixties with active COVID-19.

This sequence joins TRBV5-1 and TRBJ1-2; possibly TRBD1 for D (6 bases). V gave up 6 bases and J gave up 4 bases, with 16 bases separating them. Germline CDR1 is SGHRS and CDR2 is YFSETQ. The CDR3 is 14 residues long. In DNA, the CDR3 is TGCGCCAGCACCGATCCACAGGGTACCTATGGCTACACCTTC. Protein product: CASTDPQGTYGYTF.

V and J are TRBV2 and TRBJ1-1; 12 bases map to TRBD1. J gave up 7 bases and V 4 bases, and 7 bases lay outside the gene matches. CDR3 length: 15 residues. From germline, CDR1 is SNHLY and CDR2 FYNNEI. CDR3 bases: TGTGCCAGCAGTGTATCGGGACAGGGGGCTGTTGAAGCTTTCTTT. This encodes CASSVSGQGAVEAFF.

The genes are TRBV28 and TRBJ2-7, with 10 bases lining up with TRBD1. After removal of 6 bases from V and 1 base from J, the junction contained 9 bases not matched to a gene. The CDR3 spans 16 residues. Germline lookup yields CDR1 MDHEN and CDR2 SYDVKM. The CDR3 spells CASSRLTGQGSYEQYF. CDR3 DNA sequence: TGTGCCAGCAGCCGCCTAACGGGACAGGGGTCCTACGAGCAGTACTTC.

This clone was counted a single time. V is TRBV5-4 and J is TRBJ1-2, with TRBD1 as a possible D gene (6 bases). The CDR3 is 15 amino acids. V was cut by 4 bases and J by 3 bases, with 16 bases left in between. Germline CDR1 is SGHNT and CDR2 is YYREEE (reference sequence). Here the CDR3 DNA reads TGTGCCAGCAGCGTGACACAGGGAAGAGACTATGGCTACACCTTC. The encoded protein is CASSVTQGRDYGYTF.

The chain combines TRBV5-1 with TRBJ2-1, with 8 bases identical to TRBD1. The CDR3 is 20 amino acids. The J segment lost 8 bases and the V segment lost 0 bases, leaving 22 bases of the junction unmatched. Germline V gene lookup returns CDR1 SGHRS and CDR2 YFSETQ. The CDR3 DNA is TGCGCCAGCAGCTTGGGGGACAGGAGCTTCGGCCTCAGTTCCGGGCATGAGCAGTTCTTC. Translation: CASSLGDRSFGLSSGHEQFF. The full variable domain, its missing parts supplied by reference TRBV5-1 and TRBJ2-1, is KAGVTQTPRYLIKTRGQQVTLSCSPISGHRSVSWYQQTPGQGLQFLFEYFSETQRNKGNFPGRFSGRQFSNSRSEMNVSTLELGDSALYLCASSLGDRSFGLSSGHEQFFGPGTRLTVL.

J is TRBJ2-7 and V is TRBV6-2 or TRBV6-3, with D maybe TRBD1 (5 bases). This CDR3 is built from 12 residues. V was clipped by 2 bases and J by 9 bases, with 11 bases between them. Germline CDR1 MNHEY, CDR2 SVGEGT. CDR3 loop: CASSYPHRSQYF. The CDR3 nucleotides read TGTGCCAGCAGTTACCCACACAGGTCGCAGTACTTC.

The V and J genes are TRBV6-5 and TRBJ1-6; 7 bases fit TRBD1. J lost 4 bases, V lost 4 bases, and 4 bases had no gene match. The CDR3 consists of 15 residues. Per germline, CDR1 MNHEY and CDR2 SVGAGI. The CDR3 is CASSFGTVYNSPLHF. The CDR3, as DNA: TGTGCCAGCAGTTTTGGGACAGTGTATAATTCACCCCTCCACTTT.

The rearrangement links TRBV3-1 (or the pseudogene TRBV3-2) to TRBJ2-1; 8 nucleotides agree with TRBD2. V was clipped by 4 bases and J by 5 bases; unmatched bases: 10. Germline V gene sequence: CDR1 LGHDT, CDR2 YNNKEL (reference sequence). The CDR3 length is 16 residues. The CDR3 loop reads CASSLTPGTRNNEQFF. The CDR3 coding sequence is TGTGCCAGCAGCCTTACCCCCGGGACTAGAAACAATGAGCAGTTCTTC.

The CDR3 coding sequence is TGTGCCAGCAGGAGGCAATTGGCATACAATGAGCAGTTCTTC. Translated, it gives CASRRQLAYNEQFF. V and J are TRBV2 and TRBJ2-1; D not certain. There are 14 residues in the CDR3. V lost 6 bases to trimming and J lost 4 bases, with 13 bases between them. Germline values: CDR1 SNHLY, CDR2 FYNNEI.

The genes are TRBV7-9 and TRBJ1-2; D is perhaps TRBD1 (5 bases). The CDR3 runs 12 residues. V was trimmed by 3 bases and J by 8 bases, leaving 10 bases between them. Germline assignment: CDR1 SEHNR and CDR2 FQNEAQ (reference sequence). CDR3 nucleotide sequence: TGTGCCAGCAGCTTTCCAGGGTCAGGCTACACCTTC. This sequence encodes CASSFPGSGYTF. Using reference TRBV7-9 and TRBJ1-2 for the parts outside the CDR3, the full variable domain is DTGVSQNPRHKITKRGQNVTFRCDPISEHNRLYWYRQTLGQGPEFLTYFQNEAQLEKSRLLSDRFSAERPKGSFSTLEIQRTEQGDSAMYLCASSFPGSGYTFGSGTRLTVV.

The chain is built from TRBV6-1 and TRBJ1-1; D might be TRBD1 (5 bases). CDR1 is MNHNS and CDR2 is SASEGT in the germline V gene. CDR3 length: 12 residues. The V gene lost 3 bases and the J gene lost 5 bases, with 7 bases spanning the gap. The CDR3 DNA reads TGTGCCAGCAGTGACGGGGGAACTGAAGCTTTCTTT. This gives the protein CASSDGGTEAFF.

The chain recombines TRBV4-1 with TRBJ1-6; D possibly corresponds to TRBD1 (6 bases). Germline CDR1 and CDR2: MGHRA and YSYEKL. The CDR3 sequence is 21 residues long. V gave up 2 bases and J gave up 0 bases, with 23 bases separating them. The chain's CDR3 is CASSQPSLRRGASSYNSPLHF. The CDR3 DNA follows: TGCGCCAGCAGCCAACCATCCCTTCGGCGGGGGGCGAGCTCCTATAATTCACCCCTCCACTTT.

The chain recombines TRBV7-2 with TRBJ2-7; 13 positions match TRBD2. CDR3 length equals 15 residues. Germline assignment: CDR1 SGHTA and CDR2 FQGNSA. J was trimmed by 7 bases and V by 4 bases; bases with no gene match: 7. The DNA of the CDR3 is TGTGCCAGCAGCTCCACTAGCGGGGGGGCATTGGAGCAGTACTTC. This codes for CASSSTSGGALEQYF.

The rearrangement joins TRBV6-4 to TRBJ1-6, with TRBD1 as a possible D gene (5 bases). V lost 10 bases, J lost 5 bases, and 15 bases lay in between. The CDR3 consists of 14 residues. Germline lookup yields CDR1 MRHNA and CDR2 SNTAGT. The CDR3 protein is CANQGPRNNSPLHF. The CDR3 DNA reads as TGTGCCAATCAGGGTCCAAGAAATAATTCACCCCTCCACTTT.

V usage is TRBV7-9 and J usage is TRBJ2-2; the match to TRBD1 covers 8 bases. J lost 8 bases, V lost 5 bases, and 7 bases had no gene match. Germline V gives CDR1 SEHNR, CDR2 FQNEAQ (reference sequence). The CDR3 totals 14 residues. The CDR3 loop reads CASSDSTGVGELFF. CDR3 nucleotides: TGTGCCAGCAGCGACTCGACAGGGGTGGGGGAGCTGTTTTTT.

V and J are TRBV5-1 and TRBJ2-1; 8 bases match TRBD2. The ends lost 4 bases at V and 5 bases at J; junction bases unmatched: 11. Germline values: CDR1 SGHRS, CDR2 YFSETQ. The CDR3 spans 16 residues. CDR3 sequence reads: CASSHVPGTRNNEQFF. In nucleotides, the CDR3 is TGCGCCAGCAGCCATGTCCCCGGGACTAGAAACAATGAGCAGTTCTTC.

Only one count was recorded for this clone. The CDR3 nucleotides are TGTGCCAGCAGACCTGGACAGGGGAGCAATCAGCCCCAGCATTTT. Amino acids: CASRPGQGSNQPQHF. The chain couples TRBV6-5 to TRBJ1-5; 9 nucleotides align to TRBD1. The CDR3 totals 15 residues. Per germline, CDR1 MNHEY and CDR2 SVGAGI. V shed 6 bases, J shed 1 base, and the junction held 4 bases outside the gene matches.

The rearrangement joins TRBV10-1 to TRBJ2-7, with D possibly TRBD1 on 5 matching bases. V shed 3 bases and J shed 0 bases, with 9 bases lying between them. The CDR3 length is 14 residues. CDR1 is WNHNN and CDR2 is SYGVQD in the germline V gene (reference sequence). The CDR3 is CASSDSGISYEQYF. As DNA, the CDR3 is TGCGCCAGCAGTGACTCAGGGATCTCCTACGAGCAGTACTTC.

The CDR3 sequence is CASSVGDSPYEQYF. The CDR3 nucleotides are TGTGCCAGCAGCGTAGGGGACAGTCCCTACGAGCAGTACTTC. The chain has TRBV9 and TRBJ2-7; 7 bases fit TRBD1. The CDR3 covers 14 residues. The germline V gene encodes CDR1 SGDLS and CDR2 YYNGEE. Trimming removed 0 bases from V and 2 bases from J; junction bases left unmatched: 2.

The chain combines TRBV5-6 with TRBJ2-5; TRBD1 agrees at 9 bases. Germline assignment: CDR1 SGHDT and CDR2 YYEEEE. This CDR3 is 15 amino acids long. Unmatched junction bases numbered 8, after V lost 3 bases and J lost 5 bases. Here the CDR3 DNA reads TGTGCCAGCAGCTCTAAGACAGGGGGTGGGGAGACCCAGTACTTC. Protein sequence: CASSSKTGGGETQYF.

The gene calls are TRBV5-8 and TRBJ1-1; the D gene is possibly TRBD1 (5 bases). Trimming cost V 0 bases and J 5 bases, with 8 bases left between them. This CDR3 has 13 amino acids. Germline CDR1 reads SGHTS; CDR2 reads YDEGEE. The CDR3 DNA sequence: TGTGCCAGCAGCTTGGAGGGGTGGACTGAAGCTTTCTTT. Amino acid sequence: CASSLEGWTEAFF. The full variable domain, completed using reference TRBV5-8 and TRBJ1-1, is EAGVTQSPTHLIKTRGQQATLRCSPISGHTSVYWYQQALGLGLQFLLWYDEGEERNRGNFPPRFSGRQFPNYSSELNVNALELEDSALYLCASSLEGWTEAFFGQGTRLTVV.

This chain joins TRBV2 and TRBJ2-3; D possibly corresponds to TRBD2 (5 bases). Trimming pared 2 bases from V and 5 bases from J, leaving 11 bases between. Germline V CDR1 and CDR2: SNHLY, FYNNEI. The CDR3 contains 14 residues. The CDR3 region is CASSELLGGDTQYF. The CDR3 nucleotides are TGTGCCAGCAGTGAACTACTAGGAGGAGATACGCAGTATTTT.

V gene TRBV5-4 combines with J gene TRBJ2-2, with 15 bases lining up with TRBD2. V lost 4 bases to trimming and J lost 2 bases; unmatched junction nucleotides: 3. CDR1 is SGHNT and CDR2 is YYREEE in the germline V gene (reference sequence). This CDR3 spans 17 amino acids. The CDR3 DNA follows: TGTGCCAGCAGCGGACTAGCGGGGGGGCAAAACACCGGGGAGCTGTTTTTT. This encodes CASSGLAGGQNTGELFF. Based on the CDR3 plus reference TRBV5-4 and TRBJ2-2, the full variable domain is ETGVTQSPTHLIKTRGQQVTLRCSSQSGHNTVSWYQQALGQGPQFIFQYYREEENGRGNFPPRFSGLQFPNYSSELNVNALELDDSALYLCASSGLAGGQNTGELFFGEGSRLTVL.

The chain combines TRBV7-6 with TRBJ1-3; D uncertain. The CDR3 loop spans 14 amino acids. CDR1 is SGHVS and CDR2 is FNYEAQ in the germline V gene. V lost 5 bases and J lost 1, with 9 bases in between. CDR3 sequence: CASSTDTSGNTIYF. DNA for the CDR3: TGTGCCAGCAGCACCGACACTTCTGGAAACACCATATATTTT. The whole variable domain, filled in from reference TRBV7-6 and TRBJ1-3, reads GAGVSQSPRYKVTKRGQDVALRCDPISGHVSLYWYRQALGQGPEFLTYFNYEAQQDKSGLPNDRFSAERPEGSISTLTIQRTEQRDSAMYRCASSTDTSGNTIYFGEGSWLTVV.

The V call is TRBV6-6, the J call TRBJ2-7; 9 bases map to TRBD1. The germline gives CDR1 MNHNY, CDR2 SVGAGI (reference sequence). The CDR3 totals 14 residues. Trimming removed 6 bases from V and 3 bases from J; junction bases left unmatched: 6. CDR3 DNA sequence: TGTGCCAGCAGCACCGGGACAGGGTTCTACGAGCAGTACTTC. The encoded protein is CASSTGTGFYEQYF.

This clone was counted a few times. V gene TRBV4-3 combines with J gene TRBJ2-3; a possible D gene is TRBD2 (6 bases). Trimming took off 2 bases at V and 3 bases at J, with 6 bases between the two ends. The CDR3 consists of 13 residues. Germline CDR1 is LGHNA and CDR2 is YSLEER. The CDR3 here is CASSQRGTDTQYF. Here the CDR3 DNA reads TGCGCCAGCAGCCAACGGGGGACAGATACGCAGTATTTT.

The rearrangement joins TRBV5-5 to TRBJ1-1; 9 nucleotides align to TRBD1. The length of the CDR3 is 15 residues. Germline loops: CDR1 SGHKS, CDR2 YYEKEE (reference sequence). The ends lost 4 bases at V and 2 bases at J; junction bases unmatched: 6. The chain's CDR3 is CASSPTGGINTEAFF. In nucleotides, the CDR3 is TGTGCCAGCAGCCCCACAGGGGGCATAAACACTGAAGCTTTCTTT.

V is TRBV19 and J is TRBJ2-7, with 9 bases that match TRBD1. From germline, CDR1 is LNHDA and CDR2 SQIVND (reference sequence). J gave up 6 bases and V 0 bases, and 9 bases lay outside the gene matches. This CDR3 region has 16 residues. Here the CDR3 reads CASSIDQVTGGFEQYF. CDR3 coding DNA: TGTGCCAGTAGTATAGATCAAGTGACAGGGGGATTCGAGCAGTACTTC.

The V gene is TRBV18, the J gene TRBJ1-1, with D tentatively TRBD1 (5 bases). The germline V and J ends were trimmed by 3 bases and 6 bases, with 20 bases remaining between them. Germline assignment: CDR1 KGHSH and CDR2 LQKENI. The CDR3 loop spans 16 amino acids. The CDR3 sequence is CASSPQDNLIGAEAFF. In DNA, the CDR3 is TGTGCCAGCTCACCTCAGGACAACCTGATAGGGGCTGAAGCTTTCTTT.

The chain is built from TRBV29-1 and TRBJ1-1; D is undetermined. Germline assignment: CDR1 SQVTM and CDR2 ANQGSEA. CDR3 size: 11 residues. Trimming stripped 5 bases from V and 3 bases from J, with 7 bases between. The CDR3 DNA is TGCAGCGTTCAGTATTACACTGAAGCTTTCTTT. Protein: CSVQYYTEAFF.

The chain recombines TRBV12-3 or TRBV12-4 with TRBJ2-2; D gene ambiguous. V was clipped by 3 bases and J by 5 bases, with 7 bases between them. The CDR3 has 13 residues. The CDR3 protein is CASSFFVTGELFF. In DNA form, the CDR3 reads TGTGCCAGCAGTTTCTTTGTTACCGGGGAGCTGTTTTTT.